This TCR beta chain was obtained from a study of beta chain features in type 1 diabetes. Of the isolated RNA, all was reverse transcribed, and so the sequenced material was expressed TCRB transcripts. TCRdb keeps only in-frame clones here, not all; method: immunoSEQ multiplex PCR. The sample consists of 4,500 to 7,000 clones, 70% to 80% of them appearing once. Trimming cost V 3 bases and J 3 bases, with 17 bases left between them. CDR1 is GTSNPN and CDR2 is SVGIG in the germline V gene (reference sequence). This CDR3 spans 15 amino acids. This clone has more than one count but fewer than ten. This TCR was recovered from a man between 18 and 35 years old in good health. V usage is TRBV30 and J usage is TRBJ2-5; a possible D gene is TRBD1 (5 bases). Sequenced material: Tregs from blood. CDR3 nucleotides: TGTGCCTGGAGAAGACCAGGGAAGTTAGAAGAGACCCAGTACTTC. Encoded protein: CAWRRPGKLEETQYF.